Listed below are T cell receptor beta chains from one sample, sequenced in a study of intratumoral heterogeneity in liver cancer. This table comes from immunoSEQ multiplex PCR, and its TCRdb copy is limited to in-frame clones, with some not included. Altogether 20,000 to 25,000 clones are present, 73% being singletons, with the ten largest covering 17%. The sample consisted of tumor-adjacent normal tissue, taken before any cancer treatment. These receptors were taken from a woman in her 70s with hepatocellular carcinoma. CDR3s include the opening cysteine and the closing phenylalanine or tryptophan. Each record gives: clone size, D gene, J gene, V gene, CDR3 protein, CDR3 DNA. A D gene is named only where the DNA matches it firmly. Size tells how often a clone was seen (once, few, many) or the class of an expanded clone, and some rows leave it out.

>-|-|TRBJ2-7|TRBV6-5
CASGKGGAYEQYF
TGTGCCAGCGGGAAAGGTGGGGCTTACGAGCAGTACTTC
>-|-|TRBJ1-1|TRBV30
CAWIHRGDTEAFF
TGTGCCTGGATTCACCGGGGGGACACTGAAGCTTTCTTT
>-|-|TRBJ2-7|TRBV5-1
CASSPGTYYEQYF
TGCGCCAGCAGCCCCGGGACATACTACGAGCAGTACTTC
>-|-|TRBJ2-3|TRBV21-1
CASSKADGELYF
TGTGCCAGCAGCAAAGCGGACGGTGAGCTTTATTTT
>-|-|TRBJ1-3|TRBV9
CASSSGQLGGNTIYF
TGTGCCAGCAGCTCCGGACAGTTAGGAGGAAACACCATATATTTT
>-|-|TRBJ2-7|TRBV11-2
CASSLQKYEQYF
TGTGCCAGCAGCTTACAAAAATACGAGCAGTACTTC
>-|-|TRBJ1-1|TRBV7-3
CASSLSPAMNTEAFF
TGTGCCAGCAGCTTAAGCCCAGCCATGAACACTGAAGCTTTCTTT
>few|TRBD1|TRBJ1-2|TRBV27
CASTMRQGQGYTF
TGTGCCAGCACGATGCGACAGGGACAGGGCTACACCTTC
>once|TRBD1|TRBJ2-3|TRBV29-1
CSTGTGGSDTQYF
TGCAGCACAGGGACAGGGGGTTCAGATACGCAGTATTTT
>-|-|TRBJ1-1|TRBV20-1
CSADRNTEAFF
TGCAGTGCCGACAGGAACACTGAAGCTTTCTTT
>-|TRBD1|TRBJ2-7|TRBV7-9
CASSLGTDQGEQYF
TGTGCCAGCAGCCTTGGGACAGACCAAGGCGAGCAGTACTTC
>-|-|TRBJ2-5|TRBV12-3/TRBV12-4
CASSLSGVETQYF
TGTGCCAGCAGTTTATCAGGGGTAGAGACCCAGTACTTC
>-|TRBD1|TRBJ2-7|TRBV27
CASSLSTGTEQYF
TGTGCCAGCAGTTTATCGACAGGGACCGAGCAGTACTTC
>-|TRBD2|TRBJ2-3|TRBV9
CASGGLAGVPDTQYF
TGTGCCAGCGGGGGACTAGCGGGAGTGCCAGATACGCAGTATTTT
>once|TRBD1|TRBJ1-4|TRBV10-2
CASSGQGGEKLFF
TGCGCCAGCAGTGGACAGGGGGGTGAAAAACTGTTTTTT
>once|-|TRBJ2-7|TRBV28
CASGGTSYEQYF
TGTGCCAGCGGCGGTACCTCCTACGAGCAGTACTTC
>-|-|TRBJ2-3|TRBV29-1
CSVVVGVSTDTQYF
TGCAGCGTGGTGGTCGGAGTTAGCACAGATACGCAGTATTTT
>-|TRBD2|TRBJ2-5|TRBV4-1
CASSQRAGVRETQYF
TGCGCCAGCAGCCAACGAGCGGGAGTTCGAGAGACCCAGTACTTC
>-|-|TRBJ1-5|TRBV6-5
CASSYSIAEPQHF
TGTGCCAGCAGTTACTCGATTGCGGAGCCCCAGCATTTT
>once|-|TRBJ1-2|TRBV29-1
CSVEQIYGYTF
TGCAGCGTTGAGCAGATCTATGGCTACACCTTC
>-|TRBD2|TRBJ2-2|TRBV15
CATSRWTSGSSGELFF
TGTGCCACCAGCAGATGGACTAGCGGGAGTTCTGGGGAGCTGTTTTTT
>-|TRBD2|TRBJ2-3|TRBV5-8
CASSPEGGLAGLDTQYF
TGTGCCAGCAGCCCCGAGGGGGGACTAGCGGGATTAGATACGCAGTATTTT
>few|-|TRBJ2-2|TRBV5-1
CASSLRLEEGTGELFF
TGCGCCAGCAGCTTGCGTCTGGAGGAGGGCACCGGGGAGCTGTTTTTT
>-|-|TRBJ2-3|TRBV9
CASSVGGQSDTQYF
TGTGCCAGCAGCGTCGGAGGTCAGTCAGATACGCAGTATTTT
>-|-|TRBJ1-1|TRBV27
CASRRGRGVANTEAFF
TGTGCCAGCAGACGGGGGAGGGGAGTAGCGAACACTGAAGCTTTCTTT
>once|-|TRBJ1-1|TRBV9
CASSVGRVDTEAFF
TGTGCCAGCAGCGTAGGGAGGGTGGACACTGAAGCTTTCTTT
>few|-|TRBJ2-7|TRBV6-5
CASSYGQGPYEQYF
TGTGCCAGCAGTTACGGGCAGGGACCCTACGAGCAGTACTTC
>few|-|TRBJ2-7|TRBV19
CASSTSGHSSYEQYF
TGTGCCAGTAGTACCTCGGGGCACTCCTCCTACGAGCAGTACTTC
>-|TRBD2|TRBJ2-1|TRBV9
CASSVWTSRSSYNEQFF
TGTGCCAGCAGCGTCTGGACTAGCCGAAGCTCCTACAATGAGCAGTTCTTC
>-|TRBD1|TRBJ1-5|TRBV2
CASRGTGWNNQPQHF
TGTGCCAGCAGGGGGACAGGGTGGAACAATCAGCCCCAGCATTTT
>-|TRBD2|TRBJ2-1|TRBV27
CASSPASGAYNEQFF
TGTGCCAGCAGTCCCGCTAGCGGAGCCTACAATGAGCAGTTCTTC
>medium-sized|TRBD2|TRBJ2-5|TRBV18
CASALGGGETQYF
TGTGCCAGCGCACTAGGCGGGGGAGAGACCCAGTACTTC
>-|-|TRBJ1-4|TRBV5-8
CASSLGTNTNEKLFF
TGTGCCAGCAGCTTGGGCACTAATACTAATGAAAAACTGTTTTTT
>-|-|TRBJ2-7|TRBV9
CASSVEEATYEQYF
TGTGCCAGCAGCGTAGAGGAAGCAACCTACGAGCAGTACTTC
>-|TRBD2|TRBJ2-3|TRBV6-1
CASSVSSGSPTDTQYF
TGTGCCAGCAGTGTGTCTAGCGGAAGCCCTACAGATACGCAGTATTTT
>-|TRBD2|TRBJ2-1|TRBV2
CASRTSAHNEQFF
TGTGCCAGCAGGACTAGCGCGCACAATGAGCAGTTCTTC
>once|-|TRBJ1-1|TRBV7-9
CASSAGAMNTEAFF
TGTGCCAGCAGCGCGGGGGCCATGAACACTGAAGCTTTCTTT
>-|TRBD2|TRBJ2-1|TRBV9
CASSVYGLGGRADNEQFF
TGTGCCAGCAGCGTATACGGGCTAGGCGGGAGGGCCGATAATGAGCAGTTCTTC
>-|TRBD2|TRBJ2-7|TRBV28
CASSSEKGSGTSFYEQYF
TGTGCCAGCAGCTCCGAGAAAGGGTCTGGGACTAGCTTCTACGAGCAGTACTTC
>-|TRBD1|TRBJ1-5|TRBV28
CASGRTGGQPQHF
TGTGCCAGCGGCAGGACAGGAGGGCAGCCCCAGCATTTT
>-|TRBD1|TRBJ1-2|TRBV28
CASSLLSGRGRRGYTF
TGTGCCAGCAGTTTACTTTCGGGCAGGGGGCGACGGGGCTACACCTTC
>-|TRBD2|TRBJ2-3|TRBV19
CASSPGLAGVSVTDTQYF
TGTGCCAGTAGCCCCGGACTAGCGGGAGTGAGTGTCACAGATACGCAGTATTTT
>few|TRBD2|TRBJ2-7|TRBV7-9
CASSLFGSGTGGYEQYF
TGTGCCAGCAGCCTCTTCGGTAGCGGGACTGGTGGTTACGAGCAGTACTTC
>medium-sized|-|TRBJ1-5|TRBV21-1
CASSKDVGDRGRQPQHF
TGTGCCAGCAGCAAAGACGTAGGGGACAGGGGGCGGCAGCCCCAGCATTTT
>-|-|TRBJ2-2|TRBV12-3/TRBV12-4
CASSPGFTGELFF
TGTGCCAGCAGCCCAGGGTTTACCGGGGAGCTGTTTTTT
>-|TRBD1|TRBJ2-3|TRBV6-1
CASSGIRDRGSDTQYF
TGTGCCAGCAGTGGAATCCGGGACAGGGGATCCGATACGCAGTATTTT
>-|TRBD2|TRBJ2-2|TRBV6-5
CASSYSSGRPGELFF
TGTGCCAGCAGTTACTCTAGCGGGAGACCCGGGGAGCTGTTTTTT